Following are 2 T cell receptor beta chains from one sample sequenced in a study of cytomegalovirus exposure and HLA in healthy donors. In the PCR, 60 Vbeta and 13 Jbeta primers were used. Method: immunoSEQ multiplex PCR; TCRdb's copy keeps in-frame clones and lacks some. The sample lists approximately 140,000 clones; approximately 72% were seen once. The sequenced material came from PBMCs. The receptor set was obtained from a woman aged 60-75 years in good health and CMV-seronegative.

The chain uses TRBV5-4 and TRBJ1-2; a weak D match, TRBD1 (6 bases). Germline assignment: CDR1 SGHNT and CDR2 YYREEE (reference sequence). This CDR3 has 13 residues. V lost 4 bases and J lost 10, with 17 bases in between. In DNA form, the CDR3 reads TGTGCCAGCAGCCTAGTTAGACAGGCCACCTACACCTTC. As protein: CASSLVRQATYTF.

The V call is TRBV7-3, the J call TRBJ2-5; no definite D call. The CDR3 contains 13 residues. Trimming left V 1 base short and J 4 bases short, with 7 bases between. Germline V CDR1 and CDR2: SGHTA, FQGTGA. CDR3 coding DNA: TGTGCCAGCAGCTTAAGGCCGGGAGAGACCCAGTACTTC. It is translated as CASSLRPGETQYF.